The 14 T cell receptor beta chains below were found in one sample sequenced in a study of blood T cell repertoires in COVID-19. The protocol was immunoSEQ multiplex PCR, while the TCRdb copy is restricted to in-frame clones and leaves out a portion. Found here are just over 300,000 clones, 90% of them singletons; the top ten hold around 4.5%. The sample comprised PBMCs or T cells enriched from blood (not recorded which). Every receptor here comes from a woman younger than 35 with acute COVID-19.

The V call is TRBV7-9, the J call TRBJ1-1; maybe TRBD1 (6 bases). CDR1 and CDR2 (germline): SEHNR, FQNEAQ (reference sequence). Deletions cut 5 bases from V and 10 bases from J, with 20 bases between. The CDR3 totals 14 residues. As DNA, the CDR3 is TGTGCCAGCAGCGCCCCTGGGGGCCCCAGTGGAGCTTTCTTT. Protein: CASSAPGGPSGAFF. The full variable domain, its missing parts supplied by reference TRBV7-9 and TRBJ1-1, is DTGVSQNPRHKITKRGQNVTFRCDPISEHNRLYWYRQTLGQGPEFLTYFQNEAQLEKSRLLSDRFSAERPKGSFSTLEIQRTEQGDSAMYLCASSAPGGPSGAFFGQGTRLTVV.

This clone came up once. The identical CDR3 is also encoded by other nucleotide sequences in the sample. V is TRBV28 and J is TRBJ2-7; 12 bases line up with TRBD2. This CDR3 comprises 15 residues. Germline V gene sequence: CDR1 MDHEN, CDR2 SYDVKM. V lost 2 bases to trimming and J lost 3 bases; unmatched junction nucleotides: 2. The CDR3, as DNA: TGTGCCAGCAGTTTAGGACTAGCGGGAAGCTACGAGCAGTACTTC. Translated, it gives CASSLGLAGSYEQYF.

The chain has TRBV29-1 and TRBJ1-2; possibly TRBD1 for D (6 bases). Germline loops: CDR1 SQVTM, CDR2 ANQGSEA. Trimming took 6 bases from V and 4 from J, leaving 12 bases between them. CDR3 length equals 12 residues. The CDR3 sequence: CSVVRGAYGYTF. Here the CDR3 DNA reads TGCAGCGTCGTACGGGGGGCCTATGGCTACACCTTC.

This chain joins TRBV2 and TRBJ1-5, with D possibly TRBD1 on 5 matching bases. There are 16 residues in the CDR3. Trimming removed 1 base at V and 0 bases at J, with 10 bases between. Germline V CDR1 and CDR2: SNHLY, FYNNEI. The CDR3: CASSEGLGHSNQPQHF. In DNA, the CDR3 is TGTGCCAGCAGTGAAGGTCTGGGGCATAGCAATCAGCCCCAGCATTTT.

The chain uses TRBV6-4 and TRBJ1-4; 8 bases agree with TRBD1. The CDR3 sequence is 16 residues long. After removal of 5 bases from V and 2 bases from J, the junction contained 7 bases not matched to a gene. Germline V CDR1 and CDR2: MRHNA, SNTAGT. As DNA, the CDR3 is TGTGCCAGCAGTCCCGGACAGGGAGTTACTAATGAAAAACTGTTTTTT. Translated, it gives CASSPGQGVTNEKLFF.

J is TRBJ2-1 and V is TRBV9; tentatively, D is TRBD2 (5 bases). The V end lost 0 bases, the J end lost 3 bases, and 10 bases lay between the germline ends. This CDR3 contains 15 residues. Germline CDR1 and CDR2: SGDLS and YYNGEE. The DNA for the CDR3 is TGTGCCAGCAGCGTAGCCGGAGGCCTCTACAATGAGCAGTTCTTC. This translates into CASSVAGGLYNEQFF.

The chain recombines TRBV7-6 with TRBJ1-2; D gene unclear. The CDR3 contains 14 residues. CDR1 is SGHVS, CDR2 FNYEAQ, per germline. Between the trimmed V and J ends, which lost 1 base and 4 bases, there was a span of 10 bases. The CDR3 coding sequence is TGTGCCAGCAGCTTAGGACGGTCGGGCTATGGCTACACCTTC. Amino acid sequence: CASSLGRSGYGYTF.

J is TRBJ1-5 and V is TRBV3-1 (or the pseudogene TRBV3-2); maybe TRBD1 (6 bases). Trimming removed 0 bases from V and 2 bases from J, with 11 bases in between. The length of the CDR3 is 16 residues. Germline CDR1 reads LGHDT; CDR2 reads YNNKEL (reference sequence). In DNA, the CDR3 is TGTGCCAGCAGCCAAGACGCCAGGGGAGGCAATCAGCCCCAGCATTTT. Amino acid sequence: CASSQDARGGNQPQHF.

About this clone: Germline is not matched at one junction end, which may reflect a read error. This chain uses TRBV18 with TRBJ1-1; a weak D match, TRBD1 (6 bases). The germline V gene has CDR1 KGHSH and CDR2 LQKENI. CDR3 length equals 14 residues. The CDR3 reads CASSPYDRISGLPF. CDR3 sequence (DNA): TGTGCCAGCTCACCTTATGACAGGATTTCGGGCCTCCCATTT.

A remark on this clone: Different DNA sequences within this sample yield the same CDR3. The chain combines TRBV28 with TRBJ1-1; possible D gene TRBD1, 5 bases. Trimming removed 5 bases from V and 1 base from J, with 11 bases in between. CDR3 size: 14 residues. Germline CDR1 and CDR2: MDHEN and SYDVKM. The CDR3 nucleotides read TGTGCCAGCAGTCCTACGGGGGGGAACACTGAAGCTTTCTTT. This encodes CASSPTGGNTEAFF.

This chain links TRBV20-1 with TRBJ1-1; 9 nucleotides match TRBD1. After removal of 6 bases from V and 12 bases from J, the junction contained 8 bases not matched to a gene. Germline V gives CDR1 DFQATT, CDR2 SNEGSKA (reference sequence). The length of the CDR3 is 11 residues. The CDR3 loop reads CSALDRGTPFF. The CDR3 region has the DNA TGCAGTGCATTAGACAGGGGGACACCTTTCTTT.

This chain connects TRBV7-2 to TRBJ2-4; D is unclear. Germline values: CDR1 SGHTA, CDR2 FQGNSA. This CDR3 is 16 amino acids long. V was clipped by 5 bases and J by 2 bases, with 16 bases between them. The CDR3 protein is CASSPGGGRSKNIQYF. The CDR3 DNA follows: TGTGCCAGCAGCCCCGGCGGTGGCCGGTCCAAAAACATTCAGTACTTC.

The chain uses TRBV27 and TRBJ2-3, with D possibly TRBD2 on 5 matching bases. Trimming pared 5 bases from V and 6 bases from J, leaving 21 bases between. Germline V lookup: CDR1 MNHEY, CDR2 SMNVEV (reference sequence). There are 16 residues in the CDR3. As DNA, the CDR3 is TGTGCCAGCAGTCGCGTCTTCCTTCGGGGAGCGGATACGCAGTATTTT. This sequence encodes CASSRVFLRGADTQYF.

The V and J genes are TRBV7-2 and TRBJ2-1; 8 nucleotides agree with TRBD2. CDR1 is SGHTA, CDR2 FQGNSA, per germline. The junction had 6 bases not matched to a gene; V was cut back by 3 bases and J by 8 bases. The CDR3 loop spans 14 amino acids. The CDR3 nucleotides are TGTGCCAGCAGCTTGAGACTAGCGTACGATGAGCAGTTCTTC. Its translation is CASSLRLAYDEQFF.